This is a list of T cell receptor beta chains from one sample in a study of T cells in Graves' hyperthyroidism and ophthalmopathy. TCRdb re-analysed the multiplex PCR reads in MiXCR, keeping a single row per CDR3 protein. This sample has 500,000 to 650,000 distinct CDR3 sequences; under 20% occur once, and the top ten carry 17%. Sequenced input: blood. These TCRs come from a woman aged 18-29 years with Graves' ophthalmopathy. Each CDR3 is given with its conserved first and last residue.

TRBV5-6,CASSLQPWNTEAFF
TRBV18,CASSRSTGGSYEQYF
TRBV10-3,CAIGGEGGNTEAFF
TRBV4-1,CASSLYLSYEQYF
TRBV10-3,CAISEAGVSGNTIYF
TRBV25-1,CASSDGGNTEAFF
TRBV14,CASSRLSSPLHF
TRBV10-1,CASSEPRGGGPSYEQYF
TRBV12-3/TRBV12-4,CASTGHLNYGYTF
TRBV12-3/TRBV12-4,CASRGQTEAFF
TRBV10-3,CAISQGGETQYF
TRBV7-9,CASSLAWTENNEQFF
TRBV27,CASSSSSHSNQPQHF
TRBV7-9,CASSPGGGSRYNEQFF
TRBV5-5,CASSQNLDSLNYGYTF
TRBV6-2/TRBV6-3,CASIWSGTESSTGELFF
TRBV7-9,CASTGTATDTQYF
TRBV24-1,CATSSGWDSSYNEQFF
TRBV27,CASSLSPVHGHTF
TRBV9,CASSVSLAWDEQYF
TRBV12-3/TRBV12-4,CASSLRDSDTQYF
TRBV24-1,CATSEQTSNYGYTF
TRBV4-1,CASSHPVGTPNEQFF
TRBV7-9,CASSLADSEHEQFF
TRBV29-1,CSVAGGGHNEQFF
TRBV2,CASRRGAGGAYEQYF
TRBV28,CASSHQWTKKNIQYF
TRBV6-1,CASSSGTVGNQPQHF
TRBV2,CASSDRTLAYGYTF
TRBV13,CASSFQGPGTEAFF
TRBV20-1,CSGSPMPGRTEAFF
TRBV20-1,CSARVYLHYNEQFF
TRBV20-1,CSASRSTGIFNEKLFF
TRBV13,CASSFAGLTHRPNYGYTF
TRBV29-1,CSVRAGLNYNEQFF
TRBV27,CASSLPTSGRPNNEQFF
TRBV6-1,CASSLAGVNSGANVLTF
TRBV20-1,CSARDPAATNEKLFF
TRBV6-2/TRBV6-3,CASGGGWSEAFF
TRBV20-1,CSATSGVYQETQYF
TRBV3-2,CASSQPLGTPQETQYF
TRBV20-1,CSASATSGADEQYF
TRBV28,CASSFLRVSSGRASLAYEQYF
TRBV10-1,CASSDPGTDTDTQYF
TRBV5-1,CASSYRDLATDTQYF
TRBV3-1,CASSRTSGGAGEQFF
TRBV2,CASSHSGGANYGYTF
TRBV14,CASSQDRQGGLEQYF
TRBV3-1,CASSLKQGGLDGYTF
TRBV4-1,CASSHEEYSGNTIYF